The 20 T cell receptor beta chains below all came from one sample that was sequenced in a study of metastatic and nonmetastatic thyroid tumors. Nobody among the patients had been given any treatment before thyroid surgery. With MiXCR, TCRdb reprocessed the PCR reads. Among some 10,000 clones listed, 12% were seen once. The specimen was blood. The origin of the receptors is a female donor with papillary thyroid cancer or a benign thyroid nodule (not recorded which). Some clones in this sample may be carry-over from other donors' samples.

This clone showed up just a few times. This may be a read error, as it is one base from a much larger clone. The rearrangement joins TRBV2 to TRBJ2-1; 8 bases match TRBD2. J was trimmed by 2 bases and V by 7 bases; bases with no gene match: 7. CDR3 length: 15 residues. Germline values: CDR1 SNHLY, CDR2 FYNNEI. The CDR3 is CASTRGGGTYNEQFF. Here the CDR3 DNA reads TGTGCCAGCACCCGGGGGGGAGGGACCTACAATGAGCAGTTCTTC.

This clone showed up many times. The chain carries TRBV13 and TRBJ1-2; TRBD1 is a possible D gene (6 bases). This CDR3 is 12 amino acids long. V was clipped by 4 bases and J by 8 bases, with 11 bases between them. The V gene's germline CDR1 is PRHDT and CDR2 FYEKMQ (reference sequence). The CDR3 here is CASSYRTDGYTF. DNA for the CDR3: TGTGCCAGCAGCTACCGGACAGACGGCTACACCTTC.

This clone was recorded many times. The chain carries TRBV19 and TRBJ2-1; D is unresolved. V gave up 3 bases and J gave up 0 bases, with 12 bases separating them. Germline values: CDR1 LNHDA, CDR2 SQIVND (reference sequence). The CDR3 has 16 amino acids. The CDR3 nucleotides are TGTGCCAGTAGTATTGTGGCTCTCCCCTCCTACAATGAGCAGTTCTTC. This translates into CASSIVALPSYNEQFF.

By sample share, this clone is medium-sized (0.01 to 0.1%). V gene TRBV2 combines with J gene TRBJ2-7, with no clear D. Trimming removed 7 bases from V and 2 bases from J, with 6 bases in between. Germline V gene lookup returns CDR1 SNHLY and CDR2 FYNNEI. The CDR3 is 11 amino acids. CDR3 nucleotide sequence: TGTGCCAGCAATTTACCCTACGAGCAGTACTTC. It is translated as CASNLPYEQYF.

This clone is labeled as medium-sized. This chain uses TRBV7-2 with TRBJ1-1, with TRBD1 matching over 7 bases. The germline V gene has CDR1 SGHTA and CDR2 FQGNSA. J was trimmed by 7 bases and V by 4 bases; bases with no gene match: 3. This CDR3 has 12 residues. CDR3 amino acids: CASSSTGYEAFF. CDR3 in DNA: TGTGCCAGCAGCTCGACAGGGTATGAAGCTTTCTTT.

This clone counts as medium-sized. J is TRBJ1-1 and V is TRBV19, with 8 bases matching TRBD1. The CDR3 covers 15 residues. Germline CDR1 is LNHDA and CDR2 is SQIVND (reference sequence). The V and J ends lost 9 bases and 1 base, in that order; junction bases with no gene match: 10. CDR3 protein: CASASHDRGNTEAFF. CDR3 in DNA: TGTGCCAGCGCCTCACATGACAGGGGGAACACTGAAGCTTTCTTT.

This clone was recorded many times. The chain employs TRBV5-1 and TRBJ2-7, with D uncertain. This CDR3 is 15 amino acids long. Germline lookup yields CDR1 SGHRS and CDR2 YFSETQ. Trimming shortened V by 3 bases and J by 3 bases, and 16 bases separated the two germline ends. This chain's CDR3 is CASSSSDPRIYEQYF. CDR3 bases: TGCGCCAGCAGCTCTTCAGATCCCAGGATCTACGAGCAGTACTTC. Based on the CDR3 plus reference TRBV5-1 and TRBJ2-7, the full variable domain is KAGVTQTPRYLIKTRGQQVTLSCSPISGHRSVSWYQQTPGQGLQFLFEYFSETQRNKGNFPGRFSGRQFSNSRSEMNVSTLELGDSALYLCASSSSDPRIYEQYFGPGTRLTVT.

This clone was detected many times. The chain recombines TRBV7-9 with TRBJ2-7; no reliable D call. The V end lost 0 bases, the J end lost 5 bases, and 11 bases lay between the germline ends. Germline V gene lookup returns CDR1 SEHNR and CDR2 FQNEAQ (reference sequence). This CDR3 spans 14 amino acids. DNA of the CDR3: TGTGCCAGCAGCTTAGCGCAGTTGTCTGACGAGCAGTACTTC. Translating gives CASSLAQLSDEQYF.

This clone has a count of ten or more. The chain has TRBV5-6 and TRBJ1-2; a possible D gene is TRBD1 (6 bases). V was cut by 4 bases and J by 6 bases, with 22 bases left in between. Germline V gene lookup returns CDR1 SGHDT and CDR2 YYEEEE. The CDR3 has 16 amino acids. The CDR3 protein is CASSPLGQNPMDGYTF. For the CDR3, the DNA is TGTGCCAGCAGCCCCCTGGGACAAAACCCGATGGATGGCTACACCTTC.

This chain joins TRBV9 and TRBJ2-1; D possibly corresponds to TRBD1 (5 bases). Trimming removed 5 bases from V and 7 bases from J, with 19 bases in between. CDR1 SGDLS and CDR2 YYNGEE come from the germline V gene. This CDR3 has 15 amino acids. CDR3 protein: CASSTVTVIGNEQFF. The CDR3 DNA reads as TGTGCCAGCAGTACCGTGACAGTGATTGGGAATGAGCAGTTCTTC.

Sample share makes this clone medium-sized. The J gene is TRBJ1-6, the V gene TRBV30, with D possibly being TRBD1 (5 bases). Germline V gene sequence: CDR1 GTSNPN, CDR2 SVGIG (reference sequence). Trimming removed 1 base from V and 5 bases from J, with 12 bases in between. There are 15 residues in the CDR3. For the CDR3, the DNA is TGTGCCTGGAGTGGGGGGGTTAGCCATAATTCACCCCTCCACTTT. This encodes CAWSGGVSHNSPLHF.

Within the sample, this clone is medium-sized. The chain uses TRBV18 and TRBJ1-1; the match to TRBD1 covers 10 bases. CDR3 length: 15 amino acids. With 3 bases clipped from V and 4 bases from J, the junction kept 5 bases outside the gene matches. Germline V lookup: CDR1 KGHSH, CDR2 LQKENI. Here the CDR3 DNA reads TGTGCCAGCTCACCCCGGACAGGGGGAACCACTGAAGCTTTCTTT. This gives the protein CASSPRTGGTTEAFF.

This clone was seen many times. This sample includes further DNA sequences coding for the same CDR3. The chain joins TRBV2 to TRBJ1-1; 12 nucleotides line up with TRBD1. Germline trimming cut 6 bases from V and 2 bases from J; bases unmatched to any gene: 7. Germline lookup yields CDR1 SNHLY and CDR2 FYNNEI. The CDR3 has 16 residues. In nucleotides, the CDR3 is TGTGCCAGCAGAAAGGGACAGGGGGCTGTAAACACTGAAGCTTTCTTT. Translating gives CASRKGQGAVNTEAFF.

This clone was seen at least ten times. The V gene is TRBV19, the J gene TRBJ1-1; tentatively, D is TRBD1 (6 bases). The V and J ends lost 4 bases and 5 bases respectively, with 14 bases between them. The CDR3 is 14 residues long. Germline CDR1 LNHDA, CDR2 SQIVND (reference sequence). The CDR3 is CASSTPTGLTEAFF. DNA of the CDR3: TGTGCCAGTAGTACCCCGACAGGACTTACTGAAGCTTTCTTT.

This clone was seen at least ten times. The rearrangement joins TRBV5-1 to TRBJ2-3; 9 bases match TRBD2. With V trimmed by 5 bases and J by 3 bases, 7 bases remained unmatched. The CDR3 has 15 residues. Germline CDR1 reads SGHRS; CDR2 reads YFSETQ. This CDR3 reads CASRNGLAWTDTQYF. The DNA for the CDR3 is TGCGCCAGCAGAAATGGACTAGCGTGGACAGATACGCAGTATTTT.

This clone appeared many times. The J gene is TRBJ2-1, the V gene TRBV6-4; 14 bases map to TRBD2. CDR1 and CDR2 from the germline V gene are MRHNA and SNTAGT. The CDR3 has 14 residues. The J segment lost 10 bases and the V segment lost 4 bases, leaving 3 bases of the junction unmatched. In nucleotides, the CDR3 is TGTGCCAGCAGTGCGCGGACTAGCGGGGGGGAGCAGTTCTTC. It encodes CASSARTSGGEQFF.

This clone was counted only a few times. The germline gene is not matched at one end of the junction; a read error may be the cause. The V call is TRBV19, the J call TRBJ2-1; D possibly corresponds to TRBD1 (6 bases). Germline values: CDR1 LNHDA, CDR2 SQIVND (reference sequence). This CDR3 spans 14 amino acids. The CDR3 sequence: CASSQADSGDDQFF. The CDR3 DNA reads TGTGCCAGTAGTCAGGCGGACAGTGGCGATGATCAGTTCTTC.

This clone was seen at least ten times. This rearrangement joins TRBV5-6 to TRBJ2-5, with 9 bases identical to TRBD2. The CDR3 has 15 amino acids. Per germline, CDR1 SGHDT and CDR2 YYEEEE. J gave up 4 bases and V 5 bases, and 9 bases lay outside the gene matches. Here the CDR3 reads CASRLLAGDGETQYF. CDR3 sequence (DNA): TGTGCCAGCAGACTACTAGCGGGCGATGGAGAGACCCAGTACTTC.

This clone appeared many times. The chain combines TRBV10-3 with TRBJ2-1; D may match TRBD1 or TRBD2 (5 bases each). Deletions cut 7 bases from V and 0 bases from J, with 10 bases between. This CDR3 spans 14 amino acids. Germline V gives CDR1 ENHRY, CDR2 SYGVKD. The CDR3 protein is CAIKGTSSYNEQFF. CDR3 nucleotides: TGTGCCATCAAGGGGACGAGCTCCTACAATGAGCAGTTCTTC.

Ten or more counts support this clone. The sample holds other DNA sequences that translate to the same CDR3. The V gene is TRBV4-2, the J gene TRBJ2-1, with 11 bases that match TRBD2. V shed 0 bases, J shed 6 bases, and the junction held 10 bases outside the gene matches. Germline CDR1 LGHNA, CDR2 YNFKEQ. The CDR3 length is 18 residues. The CDR3 bases are TGTGCCAGCAGCCAAGATGCCCTGGGTCTAGCGGGGGGCAATGAGCAGTTCTTC. This sequence encodes CASSQDALGLAGGNEQFF.